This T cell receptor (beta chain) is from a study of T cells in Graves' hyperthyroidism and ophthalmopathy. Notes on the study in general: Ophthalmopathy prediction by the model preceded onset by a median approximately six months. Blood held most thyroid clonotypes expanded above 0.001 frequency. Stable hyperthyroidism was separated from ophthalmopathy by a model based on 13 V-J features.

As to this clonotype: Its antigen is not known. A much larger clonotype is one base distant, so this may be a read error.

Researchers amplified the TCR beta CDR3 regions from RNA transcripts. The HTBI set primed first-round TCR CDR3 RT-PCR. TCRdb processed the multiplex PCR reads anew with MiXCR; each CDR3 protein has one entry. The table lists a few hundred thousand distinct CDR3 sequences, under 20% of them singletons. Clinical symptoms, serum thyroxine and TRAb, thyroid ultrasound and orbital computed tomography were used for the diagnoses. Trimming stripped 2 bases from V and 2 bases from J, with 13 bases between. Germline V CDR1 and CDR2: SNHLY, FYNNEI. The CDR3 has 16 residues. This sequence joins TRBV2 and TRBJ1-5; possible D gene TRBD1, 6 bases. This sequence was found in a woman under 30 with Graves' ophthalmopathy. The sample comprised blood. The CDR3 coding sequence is TGTGCCAGCAGTGAAAACAGCAAGGGGGGCAATCAGCCCCAGCATTTT. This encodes CASSENSKGGNQPQHF.